This T cell receptor (beta chain) was identified in a study of human T cells and chemical hapten exposure. Study at large: TCR yield per sample varied, mainly due to pooled library volumes.

The library gave individual cDNA molecules unique molecular identifiers. Per the authors' pipeline: Between 23,224 and 690,600 TCRs appeared in each sample, and the median stood at approximately 100,000. Using its own MiXCR run on the RACE reads, TCRdb lists one record per CDR3 protein. The V and J calls come from TCRdb's annotation, not from the publication. Of around 180,000 distinct CDR3 sequences listed, around 30% are singletons. CDR1 and CDR2 from the germline V gene are MNHNS and SASEGT. With 8 bases removed from V and 0 bases from J, the gap between germline ends came to 8 bases. The CDR3 is made up of 13 amino acids. Time point noted: pre-sensitization, week 0. Documented treatment: therapeutic diphenylcyclopropenone sensitization with weekly scalp DPC.

Material: whole blood, obtained in connection with sensitization to the hapten diphenylcyclopropenone (DPC). V usage is TRBV6-1 and J usage is TRBJ1-3; D is unclear. The source is a woman under 40 with alopecia areata. Some clones in this sample may be carry-over from other donors' samples. The DNA for the CDR3 is TGTGCCAGCGCGGGAAGCTCTGGAAACACCATATATTTT. Its protein is CASAGSSGNTIYF.